These 17 T cell receptor beta chains share one sample of origin, sequenced in a study of cytomegalovirus exposure and HLA in healthy donors. In the PCR, 60 Vbeta and 13 Jbeta primers were used. Profiled with immunoSEQ multiplex PCR; TCRdb holds only in-frame clones, not every one. The table lists 180,000 or so clones, 75% to 90% of them singletons. The sequencing input was PBMCs. The receptors originated from a young woman in good health and CMV-seronegative.

V is TRBV28 and J is TRBJ2-1, with TRBD1 identical over 7 bases. The germline CDR1 and CDR2 sequences are MDHEN and SYDVKM. The CDR3 sequence is 16 residues long. Trimming at V came to 5 bases and at J to 3 bases, leaving 10 bases not matched to a gene. The CDR3 DNA sequence: TGTGCCAGCAGTCGCATCGACAGGGTCGTCTACAATGAGCAGTTCTTC. Amino acids: CASSRIDRVVYNEQFF. The full variable domain, completed using reference TRBV28 and TRBJ2-1, is DVKVTQSSRYLVKRTGEKVFLECVQDMDHENMFWYRQDPGLGLRLIYFSYDVKMKEKGDIPEGYSVSREKKERFSLILESASTNQTSMYLCASSRIDRVVYNEQFFGPGTRLTVL.

This clone was counted once. The chain has TRBV7-8 and TRBJ1-1, with D uncertain. V was trimmed by 5 bases and J by 5 bases, leaving 9 bases between them. CDR1 is SGHVS, CDR2 FQNEAQ, per germline. The CDR3 length is 12 residues. CDR3 sequence: CASSKFGTEAFF. CDR3 in DNA: TGTGCCAGCAGCAAGTTCGGGACTGAAGCTTTCTTT.

This clone was observed a single time. The chain recombines TRBV4-2 with TRBJ2-5; D may be TRBD1 (7 bases). Looked up from germline, CDR1 is LGHNA and CDR2 is YNFKEQ. Trimming took 6 bases from V and 2 from J, leaving 13 bases between them. The CDR3 spans 14 residues. The CDR3 is CASRRQGGQETQYF. Written as DNA, the CDR3 is TGTGCCAGCAGGAGACAGGGAGGACAAGAGACCCAGTACTTC.

Concerning this clone itself: One junction end does not reproduce the germline sequence, and a read error may be involved. As DNA, the CDR3 is TGTGCCAGCATTTTAAGAGGGACAACCGGTGAAGCTTTCTTT. As protein: CASILRGTTGEAFF. The chain is built from TRBV28 and TRBJ1-1; D might be TRBD1 (6 bases). The CDR3 spans 14 residues. From germline, CDR1 is MDHEN and CDR2 SYDVKM.

V gene TRBV7-8 combines with J gene TRBJ1-4; possibly TRBD1 for D (6 bases). This CDR3 has 14 amino acids. Trimming shortened V by 5 bases and J by 7 bases, and 14 bases separated the two germline ends. CDR1 and CDR2 (germline): SGHVS, FQNEAQ. CDR3 region: CASSLGTKPEKLFF. Here the CDR3 DNA reads TGTGCCAGCAGCCTTGGGACAAAACCTGAAAAACTGTTTTTT.

The chain recombines TRBV27 with TRBJ1-1, with D possibly being TRBD1 (5 bases). The CDR3 has 16 amino acids. Trimming removed 2 bases at V and 8 bases at J, with 21 bases between. Germline V gene lookup returns CDR1 MNHEY and CDR2 SMNVEV (reference sequence). CDR3 in DNA: TGTGCCAGCAGTTTAGGCAGGGTAGGTTGGGGATCCGAAGCTTTCTTT. Residues: CASSLGRVGWGSEAFF.

A note on this clone: The junction departs from germline at one end; a sequencing error may be responsible. The chain joins TRBV7-7 to TRBJ2-5; 7 nucleotides line up with TRBD2. This CDR3 is 14 amino acids long. From germline, CDR1 is SSHAT and CDR2 FNYEAQ (reference sequence). Here the CDR3 DNA reads TGTGCTAGCAGCTTGGGAGGGAACCGAGAGACCCAGTACTTC. Encoded protein: CASSLGGNRETQYF.

This clone has a single count. This rearrangement joins TRBV28 to TRBJ2-7, with 10 positions matching TRBD1. The CDR3 has 15 amino acids. After removal of 6 bases from V and 5 bases from J, the junction contained 10 bases not matched to a gene. CDR1 is MDHEN, CDR2 SYDVKM, per germline. The CDR3 loop reads CASSPLTGGKDEQYF. CDR3 bases: TGTGCCAGCAGCCCCTTGACAGGGGGCAAAGACGAGCAGTACTTC. Full variable domain (rest looked up from reference TRBV28 and TRBJ2-7): DVKVTQSSRYLVKRTGEKVFLECVQDMDHENMFWYRQDPGLGLRLIYFSYDVKMKEKGDIPEGYSVSREKKERFSLILESASTNQTSMYLCASSPLTGGKDEQYFGPGTRLTVT.

The J gene is TRBJ2-7, the V gene TRBV7-9; D is undetermined. CDR1 and CDR2 (germline): SEHNR, FQNEAQ (reference sequence). This CDR3 contains 13 residues. The V gene lost 0 bases and the J gene lost 4 bases, with 7 bases spanning the gap. This CDR3 is CASSLAIDYEQYF. CDR3 nucleotide sequence: TGTGCCAGCAGCTTAGCGATAGATTACGAGCAGTACTTC.

The chain is built from TRBV5-4 and TRBJ1-4; D is possibly TRBD1 (5 bases). This CDR3 contains 14 residues. Germline V gene sequence: CDR1 SGHNT, CDR2 YYREEE (reference sequence). Trimming took 3 bases from V and 8 from J, leaving 14 bases between them. The CDR3: CASSSGGGWEKLFF. CDR3 DNA sequence: TGTGCCAGCAGCTCGGGGGGGGGTTGGGAAAAACTGTTTTTT.

The genes are TRBV10-2 and TRBJ1-5; D possibly corresponds to TRBD1 (6 bases). This CDR3 region has 19 residues. Deletions cut 4 bases from V and 1 base from J, with 23 bases between. Germline values: CDR1 WSHSY, CDR2 SAAADI. The CDR3 reads CASSGSRGGARESNQPQHF. Here the CDR3 DNA reads TGCGCCAGCAGTGGCAGCCGGGGGGGGGCGCGAGAAAGCAATCAGCCCCAGCATTTT.

CDR3 protein: CASSLSRYSRQETQYF. In DNA, the CDR3 is TGTGCCAGCAGTTTATCGAGGTATTCCAGACAAGAGACCCAGTACTTC. The rearrangement uses TRBV27 and TRBJ2-5; D not certain. This CDR3 spans 16 amino acids. Germline V lookup: CDR1 MNHEY, CDR2 SMNVEV (reference sequence). Trimming pared 0 bases from V and 2 bases from J, leaving 13 bases between.

The chain employs TRBV28 and TRBJ1-1, with D uncertain. Trimming took 7 bases from V and 1 from J, leaving 10 bases between them. The CDR3 is 13 amino acids. CDR1 is MDHEN and CDR2 is SYDVKM in the germline V gene. DNA of the CDR3: TGTGCCAGCACCCGACCGGGGAACACTGAAGCTTTCTTT. Protein product: CASTRPGNTEAFF. The variable domain in full, completed from reference TRBV28 and TRBJ1-1, reads DVKVTQSSRYLVKRTGEKVFLECVQDMDHENMFWYRQDPGLGLRLIYFSYDVKMKEKGDIPEGYSVSREKKERFSLILESASTNQTSMYLCASTRPGNTEAFFGQGTRLTVV.

The chain joins TRBV5-6 to TRBJ2-7; maybe TRBD1 (5 bases). This CDR3 is 13 amino acids long. CDR1 SGHDT and CDR2 YYEEEE come from the germline V gene. V was shortened by 1 base and J by 1 base, with 6 bases between the two germline ends. The CDR3 region is CASSLKGSYEQYF. As DNA, the CDR3 is TGTGCCAGCAGCTTGAAGGGGTCCTACGAGCAGTACTTC.

The sample holds a few counts of this clone. V and J are TRBV5-4 and TRBJ2-2; 8 bases agree with TRBD1. The CDR3 has 13 amino acids. CDR1 and CDR2 from the germline V gene are SGHNT and YYREEE (reference sequence). Losses at the gene ends were 3 bases for V and 6 bases for J; bases not matched to a gene: 1. The CDR3 loop reads CASSSRGPGELFF. CDR3 nucleotides: TGTGCCAGCAGCTCCAGGGGGCCCGGGGAGCTGTTTTTT. The whole variable domain, filled in from reference TRBV5-4 and TRBJ2-2, reads ETGVTQSPTHLIKTRGQQVTLRCSSQSGHNTVSWYQQALGQGPQFIFQYYREEENGRGNFPPRFSGLQFPNYSSELNVNALELDDSALYLCASSSRGPGELFFGEGSRLTVL.

V and J are TRBV28 and TRBJ2-1, with 9 bases that match TRBD2. The CDR3 extends over 14 amino acids. V was clipped by 9 bases and J by 10 bases; unmatched bases: 13. Germline V lookup: CDR1 MDHEN, CDR2 SYDVKM. The chain's CDR3 is CASRPSGGLWEQFF. As DNA, the CDR3 is TGTGCCAGTAGGCCCAGCGGGGGGCTGTGGGAGCAGTTCTTC.

This rearrangement joins TRBV5-1 to TRBJ2-5; tentative D call: TRBD2 (5 bases). Germline values: CDR1 SGHRS, CDR2 YFSETQ. The CDR3 has 15 amino acids. The V gene lost 10 bases and the J gene lost 1 base, with 20 bases spanning the gap. The CDR3 loop reads CAHFNGILTQETQYF. In DNA form, the CDR3 reads TGCGCCCACTTCAACGGGATCCTAACCCAAGAGACCCAGTACTTC.